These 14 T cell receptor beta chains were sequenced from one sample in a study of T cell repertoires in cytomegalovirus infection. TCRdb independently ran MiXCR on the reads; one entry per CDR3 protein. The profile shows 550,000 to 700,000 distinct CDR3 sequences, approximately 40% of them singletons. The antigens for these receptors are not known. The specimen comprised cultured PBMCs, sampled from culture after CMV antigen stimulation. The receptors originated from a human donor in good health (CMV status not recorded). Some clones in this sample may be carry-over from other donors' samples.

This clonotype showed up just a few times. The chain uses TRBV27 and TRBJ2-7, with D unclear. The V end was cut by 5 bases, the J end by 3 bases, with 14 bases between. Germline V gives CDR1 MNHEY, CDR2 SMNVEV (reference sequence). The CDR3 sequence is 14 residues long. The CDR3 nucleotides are TGTGCCAGCAGTCTCAGGTTTCAAGTCTACGAGCAGTACTTC. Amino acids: CASSLRFQVYEQYF.

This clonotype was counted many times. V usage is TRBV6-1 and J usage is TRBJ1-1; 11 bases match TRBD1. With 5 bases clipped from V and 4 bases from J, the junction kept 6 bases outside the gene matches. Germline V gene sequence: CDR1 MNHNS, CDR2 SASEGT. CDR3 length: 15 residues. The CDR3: CASSLAGTGGTEAFF. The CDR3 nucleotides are TGTGCCAGCAGTTTAGCCGGGACAGGGGGCACTGAAGCTTTCTTT.

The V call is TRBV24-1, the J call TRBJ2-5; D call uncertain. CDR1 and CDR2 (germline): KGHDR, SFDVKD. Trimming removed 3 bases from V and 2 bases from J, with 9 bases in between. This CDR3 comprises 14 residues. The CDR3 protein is CATSDGIQQETQYF. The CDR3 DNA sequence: TGTGCCACCAGTGATGGTATTCAGCAAGAGACCCAGTACTTC.

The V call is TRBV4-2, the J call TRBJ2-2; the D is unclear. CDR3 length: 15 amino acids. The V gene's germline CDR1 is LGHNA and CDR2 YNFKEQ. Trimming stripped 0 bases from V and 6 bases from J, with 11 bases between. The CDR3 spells CASSQERLVSGELFF. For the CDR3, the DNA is TGTGCCAGCAGCCAAGAACGTCTAGTTTCCGGGGAGCTGTTTTTT.

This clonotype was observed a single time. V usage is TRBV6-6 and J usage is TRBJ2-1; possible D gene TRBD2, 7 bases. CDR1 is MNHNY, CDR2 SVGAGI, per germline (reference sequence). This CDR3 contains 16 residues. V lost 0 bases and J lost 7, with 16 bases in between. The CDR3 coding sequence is TGTGCCAGCAGTTACTCGGGGCGGGGGCTTTGGAATGAGCAGTTCTTC. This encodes CASSYSGRGLWNEQFF.

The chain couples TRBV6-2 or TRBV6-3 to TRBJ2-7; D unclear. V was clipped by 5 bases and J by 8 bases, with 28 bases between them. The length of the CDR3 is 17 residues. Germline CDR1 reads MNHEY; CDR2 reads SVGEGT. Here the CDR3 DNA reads TGTGCCAGCAGTCCCAAAAGGAAAGCCTCGCCCAGCCGCAAGCAGTACTTC. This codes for CASSPKRKASPSRKQYF.

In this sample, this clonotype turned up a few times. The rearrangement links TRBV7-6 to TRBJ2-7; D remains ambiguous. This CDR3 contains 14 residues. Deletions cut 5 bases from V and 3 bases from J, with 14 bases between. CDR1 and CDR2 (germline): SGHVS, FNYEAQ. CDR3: CASSPSTEYYEQYF. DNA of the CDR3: TGTGCCAGCAGCCCCAGCACAGAATACTACGAGCAGTACTTC. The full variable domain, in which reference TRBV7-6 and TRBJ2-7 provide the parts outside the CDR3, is GAGVSQSPRYKVTKRGQDVALRCDPISGHVSLYWYRQALGQGPEFLTYFNYEAQQDKSGLPNDRFSAERPEGSISTLTIQRTEQRDSAMYRCASSPSTEYYEQYFGPGTRLTVT.

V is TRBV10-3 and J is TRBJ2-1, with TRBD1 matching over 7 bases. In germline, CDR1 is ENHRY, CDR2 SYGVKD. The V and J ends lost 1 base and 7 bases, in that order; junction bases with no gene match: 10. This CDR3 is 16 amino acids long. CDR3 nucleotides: TGTGCCATCAGTGAGTGGGGACAGCGTAGCCGTAATGAGCAGTTCTTC. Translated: CAISEWGQRSRNEQFF.

This chain's CDR3 is CASSTRGSFYNEQFF. The CDR3 DNA is TGCGCCAGCAGCACTCGCGGGAGTTTCTACAATGAGCAGTTCTTC. The chain combines TRBV4-1 with TRBJ2-1; 7 bases are shared with TRBD2. This CDR3 has 15 residues. Unmatched junction bases numbered 7, after V lost 5 bases and J lost 3 bases. Germline CDR1 and CDR2: MGHRA and YSYEKL.

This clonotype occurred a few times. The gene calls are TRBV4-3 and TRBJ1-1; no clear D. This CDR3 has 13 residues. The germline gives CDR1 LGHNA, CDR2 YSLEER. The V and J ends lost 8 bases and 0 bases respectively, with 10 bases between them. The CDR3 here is CASGEFMNTEAFF. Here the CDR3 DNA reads TGCGCCAGCGGGGAGTTCATGAACACTGAAGCTTTCTTT.

CDR3 bases: TGTGCCAGCAATTTGTTAGCGTCTTTCAGAGCCAAAAACATTCAGTACTTC. Protein sequence: CASNLLASFRAKNIQYF. The V and J genes are TRBV2 and TRBJ2-4; weak D call: TRBD2 (5 bases). CDR3 length: 17 residues. The germline V and J ends were trimmed by 7 bases and 0 bases, with 19 bases remaining between them. Germline CDR1 is SNHLY and CDR2 is FYNNEI.

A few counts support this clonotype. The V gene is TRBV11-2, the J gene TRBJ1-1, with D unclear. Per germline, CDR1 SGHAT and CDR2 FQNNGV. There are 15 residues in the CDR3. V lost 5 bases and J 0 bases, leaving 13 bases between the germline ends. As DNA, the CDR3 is TGTGCCAGCAGCCCCACACTCGTGATGAACACTGAAGCTTTCTTT. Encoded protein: CASSPTLVMNTEAFF.

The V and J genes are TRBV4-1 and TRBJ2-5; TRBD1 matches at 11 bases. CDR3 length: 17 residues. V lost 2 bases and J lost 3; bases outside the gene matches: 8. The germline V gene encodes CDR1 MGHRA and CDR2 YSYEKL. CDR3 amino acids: CASSQRPGQGVEETQYF. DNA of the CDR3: TGCGCCAGCAGCCAACGACCGGGACAGGGGGTCGAAGAGACCCAGTACTTC.

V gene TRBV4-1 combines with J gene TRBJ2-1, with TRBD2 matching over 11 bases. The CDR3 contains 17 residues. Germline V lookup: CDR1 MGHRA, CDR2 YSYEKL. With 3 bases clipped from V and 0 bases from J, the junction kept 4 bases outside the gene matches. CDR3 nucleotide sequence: TGCGCCAGCAGCCAGGGCCTAGCGGGGGGCTCCTACAATGAGCAGTTCTTC. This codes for CASSQGLAGGSYNEQFF.